This is a list of T cell receptor beta chains from one sample in a study of regulatory T cells in long-lasting Graves disease. TCRdb redid the calling of the multiplex PCR reads with MiXCR, one entry per CDR3 protein. The table lists 400,000 to 500,000 distinct CDR3 sequences, approximately 22% of them singletons, with roughly an eighth in the top ten. Material: peripheral blood mononuclear cells (PBMCs), obtained when the disease was refractory, from a patient treated with antithyroid drugs. Source of these receptors: a female donor with Graves disease. Each CDR3 is given with its conserved first and last residue. The order of the fields is V gene, J gene, D gene, clone size, CDR3 protein, CDR3 DNA. The D gene is left open where the match is weak. Part of the rows lack a size; the others show once, few, many or a class for expanded clones.

v_gene: TRBV29-1
j_gene: TRBJ2-5
d_gene: NA
abundance: NA
CDR3aa: CSVDSAQETQYF
CDR3nt: TGCAGCGTTGACAGCGCCCAAGAGACCCAGTACTTC

v_gene: TRBV16
j_gene: TRBJ2-3
d_gene: NA
abundance: NA
CDR3aa: CASSHSVGRSASTDTQYF
CDR3nt: TGTGCCAGCAGCCATTCGGTGGGAAGATCGGCGAGCACAGATACGCAGTATTTT

v_gene: TRBV20-1
j_gene: TRBJ2-7
d_gene: TRBD2
abundance: few
CDR3aa: CSARDLRRVAGDYEQYF
CDR3nt: TGCAGTGCTAGAGATCTTCGCCGAGTCGCGGGAGACTACGAGCAGTACTTC

v_gene: TRBV7-9
j_gene: TRBJ2-2
d_gene: TRBD1
abundance: NA
CDR3aa: CASSLELRQGNTRELFF
CDR3nt: TGTGCCAGCAGCTTAGAGTTGAGACAGGGTAACACCAGGGAGCTGTTTTTT

v_gene: TRBV12-3/TRBV12-4
j_gene: TRBJ1-5
d_gene: TRBD1
abundance: few
CDR3aa: CASSFSTGVGNQPQHF
CDR3nt: TGTGCCAGCAGTTTCTCGACAGGGGTAGGAAATCAGCCCCAGCATTTT

v_gene: TRBV7-9
j_gene: TRBJ2-3
d_gene: NA
abundance: NA
CDR3aa: CASSRSGPAEVSDTQYF
CDR3nt: TGTGCCAGCAGCCGGAGCGGACCAGCGGAAGTGTCAGATACGCAGTATTTT

v_gene: TRBV12-3/TRBV12-4
j_gene: TRBJ1-1
d_gene: NA
abundance: many
CDR3aa: CASSFHLNTEAFF
CDR3nt: TGTGCCAGCAGTTTCCATTTGAACACTGAAGCTTTCTTT

v_gene: TRBV28
j_gene: TRBJ1-2
d_gene: TRBD1
abundance: many
CDR3aa: CASSSPGQGAMDYTF
CDR3nt: TGTGCCAGCAGTTCACCGGGACAGGGGGCGATGGACTACACCTTC

v_gene: TRBV7-2
j_gene: TRBJ2-7
d_gene: TRBD2
abundance: many
CDR3aa: CASRYGTSGIYEQYF
CDR3nt: TGTGCCAGCAGATATGGGACTAGCGGGATCTACGAGCAGTACTTC

v_gene: TRBV7-2
j_gene: TRBJ2-7
d_gene: TRBD2
abundance: NA
CDR3aa: CASSSRGLGSSYEQYF
CDR3nt: TGTGCCAGCAGCTCCCGTGGACTAGGAAGTTCCTACGAGCAGTACTTC